This TCR beta chain was recorded in a study of cytomegalovirus exposure and HLA in healthy donors. Deletions cut 5 bases from V and 4 bases from J, with 8 bases between. Germline V CDR1 and CDR2: MNHEY, SVGAGI. The CDR3 totals 13 residues. This clone was detected once. This PCR relied on a set of 60 Vbeta primers and 13 Jbeta primers. Produced via immunoSEQ multiplex PCR; TCRdb's table is partial and in-frame only. The sample carries approximately 150,000 clones, under 85% recorded once. The TCR comes from a young woman in good health and CMV-seropositive. The V and J genes are TRBV6-5 and TRBJ1-4; D remains ambiguous. The sequenced sample consisted of PBMCs. CDR3 sequence reads: CASSEYSNEKLFF. DNA for the CDR3: TGTGCCAGCAGTGAATACAGTAATGAAAAACTGTTTTTT.